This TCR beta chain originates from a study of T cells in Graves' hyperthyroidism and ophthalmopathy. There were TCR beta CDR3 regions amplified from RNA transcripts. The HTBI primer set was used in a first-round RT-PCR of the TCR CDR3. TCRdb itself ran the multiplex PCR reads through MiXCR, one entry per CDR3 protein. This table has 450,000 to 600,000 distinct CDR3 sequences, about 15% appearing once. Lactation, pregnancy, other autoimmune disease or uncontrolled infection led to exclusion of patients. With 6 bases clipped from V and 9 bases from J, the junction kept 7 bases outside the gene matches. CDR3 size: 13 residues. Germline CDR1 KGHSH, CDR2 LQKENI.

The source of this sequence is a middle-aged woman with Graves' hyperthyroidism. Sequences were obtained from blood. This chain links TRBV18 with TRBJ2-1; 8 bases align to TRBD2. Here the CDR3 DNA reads TGTGCCAGCTCGCCGGACGGGAGGGCTGAGCAGTTCTTC. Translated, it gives CASSPDGRAEQFF. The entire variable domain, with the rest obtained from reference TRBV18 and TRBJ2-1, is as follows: NAGVMQNPRHLVRRRGQEARLRCSPMKGHSHVYWYRQLPEEGLKFMVYLQKENIIDESGMPKERFSAEFPKEGPSILRIQQVVRGDSAAYFCASSPDGRAEQFFGPGTRLTVL.